The entry below gives a single TCR beta chain sequence along with its context. Its specificity is not known. This specimen belongs to a study of T cells in localized non-small cell lung cancer. CDR1 GTSNPN and CDR2 SVGIG come from the germline V gene (reference sequence). Trimming pared 1 base from V and 5 bases from J, leaving 11 bases between. The CDR3 runs 13 residues. Sequencing used immunoSEQ multiplex PCR; TCRdb keeps in-frame clones, though not all of them. This sample has approximately 1,500 clones, with around 24% found just once. Study conclusions and caveats: Out of the top 100 tumor clones, a median roughly 58 were seen in adjacent lung. Compared with tumor, uninvolved adjacent lung displayed greater T cell clonality, ranking highest overall. The study linked higher blood T cell density to longer overall survival.

The chain carries TRBV30 and TRBJ1-1; D gene ambiguous. The sample was lung tumor tissue, taken before any cancer treatment. The receptor's source is a man aged 40 to 75 with stage III squamous cell lung carcinoma. CDR3 amino acids: CAWSGTVKTEAFF. CDR3 DNA: TGTGCCTGGAGTGGCACAGTCAAGACTGAAGCTTTCTTT. The entire variable domain, with the rest obtained from reference TRBV30 and TRBJ1-1, is as follows: SQTIHQWPATLVQPVGSPLSLECTVEGTSNPNLYWYRQAAGRGLQLLFYSVGIGQISSEVPQNLSASRPQDRQFILSSKKLLLSDSGFYLCAWSGTVKTEAFFGQGTRLTVV.